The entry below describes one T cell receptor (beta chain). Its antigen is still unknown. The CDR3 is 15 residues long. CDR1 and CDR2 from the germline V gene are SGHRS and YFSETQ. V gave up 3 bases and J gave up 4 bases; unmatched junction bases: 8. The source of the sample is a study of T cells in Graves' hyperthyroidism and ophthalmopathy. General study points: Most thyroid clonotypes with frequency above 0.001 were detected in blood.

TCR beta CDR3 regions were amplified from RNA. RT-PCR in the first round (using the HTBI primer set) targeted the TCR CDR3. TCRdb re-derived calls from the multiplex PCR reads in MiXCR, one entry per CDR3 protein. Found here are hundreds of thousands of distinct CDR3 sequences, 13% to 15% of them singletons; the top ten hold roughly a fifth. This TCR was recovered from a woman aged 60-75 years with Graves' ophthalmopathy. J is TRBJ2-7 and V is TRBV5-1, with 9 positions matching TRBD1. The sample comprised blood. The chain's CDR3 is CASSSKTGGGYEQYF. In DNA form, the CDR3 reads TGCGCCAGCAGCTCGAAGACAGGGGGGGGTTACGAGCAGTACTTC.